This T cell receptor beta chain was sequenced in a study of long-term antiretroviral therapy in people with HIV. Sequencing relied on immunoSEQ assay v3.0, run at survey level. Method: immunoSEQ multiplex PCR; TCRdb's copy keeps in-frame clones and lacks some. The profile shows 30,000 or so clones, approximately 93% of them singletons. The CDR3 spans 15 residues. V was cut by 5 bases and J by 3 bases, with 11 bases left in between. In germline, CDR1 is SEHNR, CDR2 FQNEAQ (reference sequence). The sequence was collected from a woman aged 40 to 50 with HIV. Sequences were derived from unsorted PBMCs, sampled approximately 6.5 years after starting antiretroviral therapy. The chain employs TRBV7-9 and TRBJ2-6; D is uncertain. For the CDR3, the DNA is TGTGCCAGCAGCATACTGGGTCTTGGGGCCAACGTCCTGACTTTC. It yields the protein CASSILGLGANVLTF.